These T cell receptor beta chains were read from a single sample in a study of T cell responses to AZD1222 COVID-19 vaccine. Using immunoSEQ multiplex PCR, the repertoire was profiled, and TCRdb retains in-frame clones only, with some absent. In the table there are approximately 150,000 clones, about 90% of which are singletons. The sample in question was peripheral blood, obtained 28 days after the second dose of the MenACWY control vaccine. All receptors come from an adult who received the MenACWY meningococcal vaccine as a control. Each CDR3 is given with its conserved first and last residue. The D gene is left open where the match is weak. Size tells how often a clone was seen (once, few, many) or the class of an expanded clone, and some rows leave it out.

j_call,v_call,clone_size,cdr3_length,d_call,cdr3_nt,cdr3_aa
TRBJ2-7,TRBV28,NA,15,NA,TGTGCCAGCAGTTCCCGGCAGCCGATCGTGGGGGAGCAGTACTTC,CASSSRQPIVGEQYF
TRBJ1-5,TRBV18,few,15,NA,TGTGCCAGCTCACCTCGTGGTAGCGGGAATCAGCCCCAGCATTTT,CASSPRGSGNQPQHF
TRBJ1-5,TRBV6-5,NA,16,TRBD1,TGTGCCAGCAGTTCTCGGACAGGCGGCCCCAATCAGCCCCAGCATTTT,CASSSRTGGPNQPQHF
TRBJ1-1,TRBV6-5,once,14,NA,TGTGCCAGCAGTCAACAGGGAGGGGACACTGAAGCTTTCTTT,CASSQQGGDTEAFF
TRBJ2-5,TRBV15,NA,13,NA,TGTGCCACCAGCAGAGATCAGCAAGAGACCCAGTACTTC,CATSRDQQETQYF
TRBJ1-1,TRBV21-1,NA,16,NA,TGTGCCAGCACCAATAATATCGGGCGGCCGAACACTGAAGCTTTCTTT,CASTNNIGRPNTEAFF
TRBJ1-4,TRBV18,NA,16,TRBD1,TGTGCCAGCTCACCTTTCCACAGGGGAGGCGATGAAAAACTGTTTTTT,CASSPFHRGGDEKLFF
TRBJ2-3,TRBV2,NA,13,NA,TGTGCCAGCATGAAGGAGGCCGGTGATACGCAGTATTTT,CASMKEAGDTQYF
TRBJ2-7,TRBV7-9,once,14,NA,TGTGCCAGCAGCCCCCTCGGGGTTCCGCACGAGCAGTACTTC,CASSPLGVPHEQYF
TRBJ2-3,TRBV2,once,17,TRBD2,TGTGCCAGCAGTAAACCGTCTATTAGCGGGAATGCAGATACGCAGTATTTT,CASSKPSISGNADTQYF
TRBJ1-1,TRBV7-9,NA,15,NA,TGTGCCAGCCAGCAGTGGGAGGGCACGACCGCAGAAGCTTTCTTT,CASQQWEGTTAEAFF
TRBJ2-5,TRBV5-6,once,16,TRBD2,TGTGCCAGCAGCGGACGACTAGCGGGAGGCGGAGGGACCCAGTACTTC,CASSGRLAGGGGTQYF
TRBJ2-7,TRBV27,NA,13,TRBD1,TGTGCCAGCACCAGGGGGACAGGGGGAGAGCAGTACTTC,CASTRGTGGEQYF
TRBJ2-1,TRBV10-3,NA,15,NA,TGTGCCATCAAGAAGGTCGGGACATCTTACAATGAGCAGTTCTTC,CAIKKVGTSYNEQFF
TRBJ2-1,TRBV24-1,NA,14,TRBD1,TGTGCCACAACAGGGGCGCCCGATTACAATGAGCAGTTCTTC,CATTGAPDYNEQFF
TRBJ2-1,TRBV5-1,NA,14,TRBD2,TGCGCCAGCAGCTTGGGTGCTAGCGGGGGAGAGCAGTTCTTC,CASSLGASGGEQFF
TRBJ2-6,TRBV19,NA,16,NA,TGTGCCAGTAGTATAATAGGGGGGTCTGGGGCCAACGTCCTGACTTTC,CASSIIGGSGANVLTF
TRBJ1-6,TRBV4-3,NA,13,TRBD1,TGCGCCAGCGGGGGAGGGACAGATTCACCCCTCCACTTT,CASGGGTDSPLHF
TRBJ2-1,TRBV5-1,NA,15,NA,TGCGCCAGCAGCTACGACTCTAGCTCCTACAATGAGCAGTTCTTC,CASSYDSSSYNEQFF
TRBJ1-2,TRBV29-1,NA,16,NA,TGCAGCGCCTATGGGCTGACGGGACCCGAGAACTATGGCTACACCTTC,CSAYGLTGPENYGYTF
TRBJ2-1,TRBV19,NA,14,TRBD2,TGTGCCAGTAGTACCTTAGCGGGTTACAATGAGCAGTTCTTC,CASSTLAGYNEQFF
TRBJ2-3,TRBV9,NA,16,TRBD1,TGTGCCAGCAGCGTAGGGGCCAGGGGGCGGAGAGATACGCAGTATTTT,CASSVGARGRRDTQYF
TRBJ2-2,TRBV29-1,NA,13,NA,TGCAGCGTTCCGGGACCCAACACCGGGGAGCTGTTTTTT,CSVPGPNTGELFF
TRBJ1-5,TRBV18,NA,18,NA,TGTGCCAGCTCACCACTCGGGCTACGGGGGGCACAAGGTCAGCCCCAGCATTTT,CASSPLGLRGAQGQPQHF
TRBJ2-5,TRBV10-3,NA,16,NA,TGTGCCATCAGTGAGGGAGGGCAGGGGCCATGGGAGACCCAGTACTTC,CAISEGGQGPWETQYF
TRBJ1-4,TRBV27,NA,13,TRBD1,TGTGCCAGCTACAGGGGGCTTAACGAAAAACTGTTTTTT,CASYRGLNEKLFF
TRBJ2-1,TRBV7-2,NA,16,NA,TGTGCCAGCAGCTTATTGATGTTCTTGGACGGCAATGAGCAGTTCTTC,CASSLLMFLDGNEQFF
TRBJ1-5,TRBV27,few,13,NA,TGTGCCAGCAGCTGGGGACACCATCAGCCCCAGCATTTT,CASSWGHHQPQHF
TRBJ1-2,TRBV19,NA,15,NA,TGTGCCAGTACAATTGGGACAAGCCCTAACTATGGCTACACCTTC,CASTIGTSPNYGYTF
TRBJ1-5,TRBV3-1/TRBV3-2,NA,15,NA,TGTGCCAGCAGCCCGGGCGGGGGCAACAATCAGCCCCAGCATTTT,CASSPGGGNNQPQHF
TRBJ2-7,TRBV6-5,NA,14,NA,TGTGCCAGCACGGCGTTGACCAGCTCCTACGAGCAGTACTTC,CASTALTSSYEQYF
TRBJ1-2,TRBV5-1,once,14,NA,TGCGCCAGCAGCCCCAATGGTGCGAACTATGGCTACACCTTC,CASSPNGANYGYTF
TRBJ1-5,TRBV7-2,NA,13,NA,TGTGCCAGCAGCTTAGAAGGACTTCAGCCCCAGCATTTT,CASSLEGLQPQHF
TRBJ1-2,TRBV28,NA,13,TRBD1,TGTGCCAGCAGCCCTAACAGGGGGCAATACTACACCTTC,CASSPNRGQYYTF
TRBJ1-2,TRBV25-1,NA,12,NA,TGTGCCAGCAGTGAGGGCCCCCCTGGCTACACCTTC,CASSEGPPGYTF
TRBJ2-1,TRBV28,few,13,TRBD1,TGTGCCAGCCAAGGGGGCAGGGACAATGAGCAGTTCTTC,CASQGGRDNEQFF
TRBJ1-6,TRBV6-6,NA,14,NA,TGTGCCAGCAGGCTGGGGGGGGGAGATTCACCCCTCCACTTT,CASRLGGGDSPLHF
TRBJ1-4,TRBV4-3,NA,12,NA,TGCGCCAGCAGCCAAGATATGGAAAAACTGTTTTTT,CASSQDMEKLFF
TRBJ1-2,TRBV7-3,NA,13,TRBD1,TGTGCCAGCAGCCAGGGACAGGGGTTTGGCTACACCTTC,CASSQGQGFGYTF
TRBJ1-4,TRBV19,NA,14,NA,TGTGCCAGTAGTATTGGGGGAACTAATGAAAAACTGTTTTTT,CASSIGGTNEKLFF
TRBJ2-1,TRBV18,NA,15,NA,TGTGCCAGCTCGACCGGGGCAGGACAATACAATGAGCAGTTCTTC,CASSTGAGQYNEQFF
TRBJ1-4,TRBV6-1,NA,15,TRBD1,TGTGCCAGCAGTGAGACAGGGATTATAGGGGAAAAACTGTTTTTT,CASSETGIIGEKLFF
TRBJ2-6,TRBV3-1/TRBV3-2,NA,15,NA,TGTGCCAGCAGCCAACAATCTTCTGGGGCCAACGTCCTGACTTTC,CASSQQSSGANVLTF
TRBJ1-1,TRBV29-1,NA,14,TRBD1,TGCAGCGTTGAAGAGTTCGCAGGGGGCACTGAAGCTTTCTTT,CSVEEFAGGTEAFF
TRBJ1-2,TRBV30,NA,14,TRBD1,TGTGCCTGGAGTGTAAGACAGGGCAACTATGGCTACACCTTC,CAWSVRQGNYGYTF
TRBJ1-1,TRBV19,NA,16,TRBD1,TGTGCCAGTAGTAACGACAGGGAAAGAATGAACACTGAAGCTTTCTTT,CASSNDRERMNTEAFF
TRBJ2-4,TRBV20-1,NA,16,TRBD2,TGCAGTGCTAGTGGGCTAGCGGGGGGGAAGGAAAACATTCAGTACTTC,CSASGLAGGKENIQYF
TRBJ1-5,TRBV7-2,NA,15,NA,TGTGCCAGCAGCTTATCGGGAGGGAGCAATCAGCCCCAGCATTTT,CASSLSGGSNQPQHF
TRBJ1-2,TRBV21-1,NA,16,NA,TGTGCCAGCAGCGGTTTAGGAGGGGGCGAAGACTATGGCTACACCTTC,CASSGLGGGEDYGYTF
TRBJ1-4,TRBV6-5,NA,14,NA,TGTGCCAGCAGTCAGACCCTAAGGACGGGAAAACTGTTTTTT,CASSQTLRTGKLFF
TRBJ2-1,TRBV28,NA,14,NA,TGTGCCAGCAGAGCAGCGGGTTTCTACAATGAGCAGTTCTTC,CASRAAGFYNEQFF
TRBJ2-4,TRBV21-1,NA,17,NA,TGTGCCAGCAGAGTTAGGCGAGGGCATAGCCAGGAAAACATTCAGTACTTC,CASRVRRGHSQENIQYF